These 30 T cell receptor beta chains share one sample of origin, sequenced in a study of T cells after posttransplantation cyclophosphamide. This table comes from immunoSEQ multiplex PCR, and its TCRdb copy is limited to in-frame clones, with some not included. The sample has about 32,000 clones, 70% to 90% seen once. The sequenced sample was PBMCs. These receptors were collected from a woman aged 40 to 50 with a blood cancer, CMV-positive, and with a related stem cell donor.

The CDR3 region is CASSTAAEGAKGYTF. As DNA, the CDR3 is TGTGCCAGCAGCACGGCCGCAGAGGGGGCGAAGGGCTACACCTTC. V is TRBV13 and J is TRBJ1-2; TRBD1 aligns across 7 bases. Germline trimming cut 5 bases from V and 8 bases from J; bases unmatched to any gene: 14. The germline V gene has CDR1 PRHDT and CDR2 FYEKMQ (reference sequence). The CDR3 runs to 15 residues.

The V and J genes are TRBV7-2 and TRBJ1-1, with D hard to call. The CDR3 extends over 15 amino acids. The germline CDR1 and CDR2 sequences are SGHTA and FQGNSA. The V end lost 5 bases, the J end lost 1 base, and 14 bases lay between the germline ends. The CDR3 here is CASSRKAGSNTEAFF. CDR3 in DNA: TGTGCCAGCAGCAGAAAGGCCGGGTCGAACACTGAAGCTTTCTTT. The complete variable domain, with remaining parts taken from reference TRBV7-2 and TRBJ1-1, reads GAGVSQSPSNKVTEKGKDVELRCDPISGHTALYWYRQSLGQGLEFLIYFQGNSAPDKSGLPSDRFSAERTGGSVSTLTIQRTQQEDSAVYLCASSRKAGSNTEAFFGQGTRLTVV.

This chain connects TRBV28 to TRBJ2-2; possible D gene TRBD1, 6 bases. CDR1 and CDR2 from the germline V gene are MDHEN and SYDVKM. The V end lost 3 bases, the J end lost 5 bases, and 7 bases lay between the germline ends. The CDR3 is made up of 13 amino acids. This CDR3 reads CASSLDSTGELFF. DNA of the CDR3: TGTGCCAGCAGTTTGGACAGTACCGGGGAGCTGTTTTTT.

V gene TRBV4-1 combines with J gene TRBJ1-1; no firm D call. The germline CDR1 and CDR2 sequences are MGHRA and YSYEKL. V gave up 4 bases and J gave up 4 bases, with 7 bases separating them. The CDR3 runs to 12 residues. The CDR3 nucleotides are TGCGCCAGCAGCCGAGGGAGCACTGAAGCTTTCTTT. It specifies CASSRGSTEAFF.

This rearrangement joins TRBV6-1 to TRBJ1-5, with 10 positions matching TRBD1. The CDR3 has 14 residues. With V trimmed by 7 bases and J by 7 bases, 7 bases remained unmatched. The germline V gene has CDR1 MNHNS and CDR2 SASEGT. The CDR3 region is CASIRQGAGQPQHF. In nucleotides, the CDR3 is TGTGCCAGCATTAGACAGGGGGCTGGGCAGCCCCAGCATTTT.

The chain is built from TRBV4-2 and TRBJ2-3, with 13 positions matching TRBD2. With V trimmed by 3 bases and J by 1 base, 1 base remained unmatched. The germline V gene encodes CDR1 LGHNA and CDR2 YNFKEQ. The CDR3 has 16 amino acids. CDR3 residues: CASSQGLAGRTDTQYF. CDR3 DNA sequence: TGTGCCAGCAGCCAGGGACTAGCGGGGCGCACAGATACGCAGTATTTT.

The genes are TRBV28 and TRBJ2-7, with D possibly matching TRBD1 (6 bases). This CDR3 comprises 14 residues. From germline, CDR1 is MDHEN and CDR2 SYDVKM. Trimming took off 4 bases at V and 5 bases at J, with 15 bases between the two ends. The CDR3 nucleotides read TGTGCCAGCAGTTCGCTTACAGGGTTCGACGAGCAGTACTTC. Its protein is CASSSLTGFDEQYF.

V is TRBV15 and J is TRBJ2-7, with TRBD2 identical over 7 bases. From germline, CDR1 is LNHNV and CDR2 YYDKDF (reference sequence). After removal of 0 bases from V and 0 bases from J, the junction contained 2 bases not matched to a gene. CDR3 length: 15 residues. CDR3 nucleotide sequence: TGTGCCACCAGCAGAGAGGGGGGGAGCTCCTACGAGCAGTACTTC. It specifies CATSREGGSSYEQYF.

The gene calls are TRBV7-9 and TRBJ2-1; possibly TRBD2 for D (7 bases). The CDR3 loop spans 17 amino acids. Germline CDR1 SEHNR, CDR2 FQNEAQ (reference sequence). The V end was cut by 5 bases, the J end by 4 bases, with 21 bases between. The CDR3 is CASSPLEGGGSYNEQFF. CDR3 bases: TGTGCCAGCAGCCCCCTAGAGGGGGGGGGCAGTTACAATGAGCAGTTCTTC.

This clone came up once. V usage is TRBV4-2 and J usage is TRBJ1-1, with a possible D match to TRBD1 (5 bases). The CDR3 contains 14 residues. V was clipped by 0 bases and J by 1 base, with 6 bases between them. The germline gives CDR1 LGHNA, CDR2 YNFKEQ. CDR3: CASSQDQGNTEAFF. The CDR3 coding sequence is TGTGCCAGCAGCCAAGATCAGGGGAACACTGAAGCTTTCTTT.

This clone was counted a few times. V is TRBV11-2 and J is TRBJ1-4; D is ambiguous. The length of the CDR3 is 15 residues. The V gene's germline CDR1 is SGHAT and CDR2 FQNNGV. Trimming took 5 bases from V and 6 from J, leaving 16 bases between them. CDR3 nucleotide sequence: TGTGCCAGCAGCCCGTCGCCGACCGGAGATGAAAAACTGTTTTTT. Translation: CASSPSPTGDEKLFF.

This sequence joins TRBV6-5 and TRBJ2-1, with 10 bases fitting TRBD2. The CDR3 spans 15 residues. In germline, CDR1 is MNHEY, CDR2 SVGAGI. V was clipped by 2 bases and J by 4 bases; unmatched bases: 2. In nucleotides, the CDR3 is TGTGCCAGCAGTTACGAAGCGGGGGGGTACAATGAGCAGTTCTTC. Its translation is CASSYEAGGYNEQFF.

The CDR3 nucleotides read TGTGCCACCCCGAGGGGGTGGGAGACCCAGTACTTC. Amino acids: CATPRGWETQYF. The gene calls are TRBV6-6 and TRBJ2-5, with D possibly matching TRBD1 (6 bases). The CDR3 totals 12 residues. CDR1 is MNHNY, CDR2 SVGAGI, per germline (reference sequence). V was cut by 10 bases and J by 5 bases, with 14 bases left in between.

V is TRBV5-1 and J is TRBJ2-3, with 7 bases that match TRBD1. CDR1 is SGHRS, CDR2 YFSETQ, per germline. CDR3 length: 13 amino acids. V gave up 4 bases and J gave up 5 bases; unmatched junction bases: 4. This CDR3 reads CASSTPGGDTQYF. DNA for the CDR3: TGCGCCAGCAGCACACCAGGGGGAGATACGCAGTATTTT.

The chain has TRBV4-1 and TRBJ1-2, with a possible D match to TRBD1 (6 bases). This CDR3 has 14 amino acids. Germline V lookup: CDR1 MGHRA, CDR2 YSYEKL. The V gene lost 4 bases and the J gene lost 6 bases, with 15 bases spanning the gap. The CDR3 sequence is CASSPIQGRDGYTF. The DNA of the CDR3 is TGCGCCAGCAGCCCAATACAGGGTAGGGATGGCTACACCTTC.

The genes are TRBV5-4 and TRBJ1-6, with D hard to call. The CDR3 consists of 15 residues. The germline CDR1 and CDR2 sequences are SGHNT and YYREEE (reference sequence). V shed 1 base and J shed 4 bases, with 9 bases lying between them. The CDR3 DNA reads as TGTGCCAGCAGCTTGAATGCAGATTATAATTCACCCCTCCACTTT. Translation gives CASSLNADYNSPLHF.

CDR3 sequence: CASSLPTRGRILSEQFF. The CDR3 DNA is TGTGCCAGCAGCTTACCCACGCGGGGACGGATACTTAGTGAGCAGTTCTTC. The chain employs TRBV7-2 and TRBJ2-1, with a weak D call TRBD2 (6 bases). Between the trimmed V and J ends, which lost 2 bases and 9 bases, there was a span of 23 bases. The CDR3 is 17 amino acids. CDR1 is SGHTA, CDR2 FQGNSA, per germline.

The rearrangement uses TRBV27 and TRBJ1-1, with 7 bases identical to TRBD1. V was clipped by 7 bases and J by 3 bases; unmatched bases: 11. Germline V gene data show CDR1 as MNHEY and CDR2 as SMNVEV (reference sequence). There are 15 residues in the CDR3. The CDR3 reads CASITNRGRDTEAFF. The CDR3 DNA is TGTGCCAGCATCACCAACAGGGGACGGGACACTGAAGCTTTCTTT.

The chain is built from TRBV5-1 and TRBJ2-7; TRBD1 matches 7 bases. The CDR3 sequence is 15 residues long. The germline V gene has CDR1 SGHRS and CDR2 YFSETQ. J gave up 3 bases and V 4 bases, and 10 bases lay outside the gene matches. The CDR3 nucleotides read TGCGCCAGCAGCCTGTTAGGGGGCGCGATCTACGAGCAGTACTTC. Translation gives CASSLLGGAIYEQYF.

The V and J genes are TRBV7-9 and TRBJ2-7; a possible D gene is TRBD2 (5 bases). This CDR3 spans 15 amino acids. V dropped 2 bases and J dropped 2 bases, with 13 bases sitting between them. Germline assignment: CDR1 SEHNR and CDR2 FQNEAQ (reference sequence). CDR3 region: CASSLSGDSPYEQYF. CDR3 coding DNA: TGTGCCAGCAGCTTATCCGGGGATAGCCCCTACGAGCAGTACTTC. Using reference TRBV7-9 and TRBJ2-7 for the parts outside the CDR3, the full variable domain is DTGVSQNPRHKITKRGQNVTFRCDPISEHNRLYWYRQTLGQGPEFLTYFQNEAQLEKSRLLSDRFSAERPKGSFSTLEIQRTEQGDSAMYLCASSLSGDSPYEQYFGPGTRLTVT.

The chain couples TRBV12-5 to TRBJ1-3, with D hard to call. CDR3 length: 16 residues. The germline gives CDR1 LGHNT, CDR2 FRNRAP. The V end lost 3 bases, the J end lost 4 bases, and 16 bases lay between the germline ends. The CDR3 DNA is TGTGCTAGTGGTTTACCCCTCGGGGTCTCGGGAAACACCATATATTTT. Protein: CASGLPLGVSGNTIYF.

The rearrangement uses TRBV5-1 and TRBJ2-5; 11 nucleotides agree with TRBD2. The V gene end was trimmed by 0 bases and the J gene end by 2 bases; junction bases not matched to a gene: 0. Germline assignment: CDR1 SGHRS and CDR2 YFSETQ. This CDR3 is 15 amino acids long. CDR3 bases: TGCGCCAGCAGCTTGGTAGCGGGGGGGCAAGAGACCCAGTACTTC. This codes for CASSLVAGGQETQYF.

V is TRBV27 and J is TRBJ2-3, with TRBD2 as a possible D gene (6 bases). The CDR3 length is 15 residues. The V gene lost 4 bases and the J gene lost 2 bases, with 13 bases spanning the gap. Germline CDR1 reads MNHEY; CDR2 reads SMNVEV (reference sequence). In DNA form, the CDR3 reads TGTGCCAGCAGTTCGCGGATGCGGGACACAGATACGCAGTATTTT. It encodes CASSSRMRDTDTQYF.

This chain links TRBV6-1 with TRBJ1-2; possible D gene TRBD1, 5 bases. This CDR3 contains 15 residues. Between the trimmed V and J ends, which lost 3 bases and 10 bases, there was a span of 21 bases. The V gene's germline CDR1 is MNHNS and CDR2 SASEGT. For the CDR3, the DNA is TGTGCCAGCAGTGATCGTCGATGGGAGGGGTATTACTACACCTTC. Encoded protein: CASSDRRWEGYYYTF.

This clone is medium-sized in the sample. The CDR3 protein is CASRTGFSNQPQHF. The CDR3 DNA is TGTGCCAGCAGGACAGGCTTTAGCAATCAGCCCCAGCATTTT. The chain joins TRBV27 to TRBJ1-5; weak D call: TRBD1 (6 bases). V lost 6 bases and J 0 bases, leaving 9 bases between the germline ends. The germline CDR1 and CDR2 sequences are MNHEY and SMNVEV (reference sequence). CDR3 size: 14 residues.

The genes are TRBV5-4 and TRBJ2-1; a possible D gene is TRBD2 (5 bases). The CDR3 is 15 amino acids. The germline gives CDR1 SGHNT, CDR2 YYREEE (reference sequence). Trimming removed 0 bases from V and 4 bases from J, with 11 bases in between. Here the CDR3 DNA reads TGTGCCAGCAGCTTGGGAGGTGAGGGTTACAATGAGCAGTTCTTC. This encodes CASSLGGEGYNEQFF.

This chain joins TRBV5-1 and TRBJ1-5; 9 bases are shared with TRBD1. V was pared by 5 bases and J by 0 bases, with 12 bases of the junction left unmatched. The CDR3 consists of 18 residues. Germline CDR1 reads SGHRS; CDR2 reads YFSETQ. The CDR3 is CASSSGQGRTGSNQPQHF. For the CDR3, the DNA is TGCGCCAGCAGTTCGGGACAGGGCCGTACGGGTAGCAATCAGCCCCAGCATTTT.

The chain uses TRBV27 and TRBJ2-7, with a tentative D call TRBD1 (6 bases). Germline V lookup: CDR1 MNHEY, CDR2 SMNVEV (reference sequence). Trimming stripped 5 bases from V and 2 bases from J, with 19 bases between. The CDR3 length is 16 residues. The CDR3 spells CASSLNPGTPTYEQYF. CDR3 in DNA: TGTGCCAGCAGTCTAAACCCCGGGACACCTACCTACGAGCAGTACTTC.

The chain joins TRBV4-3 to TRBJ1-2, with D unresolved. Germline assignment: CDR1 LGHNA and CDR2 YSLEER. The CDR3 consists of 16 residues. Deletions cut 0 bases from V and 2 bases from J, with 13 bases between. CDR3 sequence: CASSQDYGRINYGYTF. The CDR3 DNA sequence: TGCGCCAGCAGCCAAGATTATGGCAGAATAAACTATGGCTACACCTTC.

This CDR3 is CASSLYTEYEQYF. The DNA of the CDR3 is TGTGCCAGCAGCTTATATACTGAGTACGAGCAGTACTTC. The chain recombines TRBV7-9 with TRBJ2-7; no definite D call. The germline gives CDR1 SEHNR, CDR2 FQNEAQ (reference sequence). V was trimmed by 2 bases and J by 4 bases, leaving 9 bases between them. The CDR3 runs 13 residues.